This TCR beta chain comes out of a study of shared clonotypes between healthy human individuals. Trimming removed 2 bases from V and 1 base from J, with 14 bases in between. Per germline, CDR1 KGHSH and CDR2 LQKENI. This CDR3 is 16 amino acids long. Profiled with immunoSEQ multiplex PCR; TCRdb holds only in-frame clones, not every one. Of about 530,000 clones detected, approximately 95% appear once; the ten largest clones hold 0.05% to 0.07%. This rearrangement joins TRBV18 to TRBJ1-1, with D perhaps TRBD1 (5 bases). This clonotype was obtained from a woman aged 25-40 years in good health. Sequences were obtained from naive CD4+ T cells sorted from blood. Subset: CD45RA+ positively selected. The CDR3 nucleotides are TGTGCCAGCTCACCATCGGAAGGGGCGCCGAACACTGAAGCTTTCTTT. It translates to CASSPSEGAPNTEAFF.